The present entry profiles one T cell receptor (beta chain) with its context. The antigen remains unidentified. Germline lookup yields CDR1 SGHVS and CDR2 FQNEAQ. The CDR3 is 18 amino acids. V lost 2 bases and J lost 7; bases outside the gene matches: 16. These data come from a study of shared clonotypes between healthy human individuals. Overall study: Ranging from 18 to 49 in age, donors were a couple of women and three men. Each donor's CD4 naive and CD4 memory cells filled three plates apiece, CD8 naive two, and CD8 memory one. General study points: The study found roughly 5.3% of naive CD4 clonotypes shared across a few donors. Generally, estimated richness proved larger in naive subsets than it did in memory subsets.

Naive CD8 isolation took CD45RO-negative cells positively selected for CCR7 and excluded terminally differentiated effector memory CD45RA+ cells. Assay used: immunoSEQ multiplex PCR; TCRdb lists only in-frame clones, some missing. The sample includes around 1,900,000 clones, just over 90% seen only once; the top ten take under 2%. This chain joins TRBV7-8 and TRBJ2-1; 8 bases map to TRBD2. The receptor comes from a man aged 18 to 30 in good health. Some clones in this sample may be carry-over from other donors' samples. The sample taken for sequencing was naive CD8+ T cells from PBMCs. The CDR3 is CASSLRYLSGASENEQFF. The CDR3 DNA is TGTGCCAGCAGCTTACGTTATCTTAGCGGGGCCTCGGAGAATGAGCAGTTCTTC.